This T cell receptor beta chain emerged from a study of T cell responses to AZD1222 COVID-19 vaccine. CDR3 length: 12 residues. Germline V gene data show CDR1 as SEHNR and CDR2 as FQNEAQ (reference sequence). V dropped 4 bases and J dropped 6 bases, with 7 bases sitting between them. On this clone itself: The antigen is not known.

TCRdb keeps only in-frame clones here, not all; method: immunoSEQ multiplex PCR. The table has about 150,000 clones, about nine tenths seen once. The study, taken as a whole, reports: Repertoire samples came only from after the peak T cell response.

This chain connects TRBV7-9 to TRBJ2-1, with no clear D. This TCR was recovered from an adult in good health. Specimen: peripheral blood, collected on day 0 of AZD1222 vaccination. CDR3 in amino acids: CASSSRPNEQFF. CDR3 nucleotides: TGTGCCAGCAGCTCGAGACCCAATGAGCAGTTCTTC.